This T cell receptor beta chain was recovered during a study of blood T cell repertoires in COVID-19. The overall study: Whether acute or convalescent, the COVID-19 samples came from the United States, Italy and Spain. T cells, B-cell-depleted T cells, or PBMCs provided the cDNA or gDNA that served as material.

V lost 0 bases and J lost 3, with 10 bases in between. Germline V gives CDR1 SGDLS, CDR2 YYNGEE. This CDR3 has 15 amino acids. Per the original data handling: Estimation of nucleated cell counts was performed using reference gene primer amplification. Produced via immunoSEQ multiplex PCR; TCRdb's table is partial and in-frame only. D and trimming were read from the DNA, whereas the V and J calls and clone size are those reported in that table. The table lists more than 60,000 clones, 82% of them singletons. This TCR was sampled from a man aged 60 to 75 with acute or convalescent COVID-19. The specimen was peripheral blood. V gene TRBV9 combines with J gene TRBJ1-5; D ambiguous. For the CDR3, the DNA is TGTGCCAGCAGCGTAGGTTGGCAGGTCAATCAGCCCCAGCATTTT. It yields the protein CASSVGWQVNQPQHF. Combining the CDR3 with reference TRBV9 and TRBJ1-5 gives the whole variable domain DSGVTQTPKHLITATGQRVTLRCSPRSGDLSVYWYQQSLDQGLQFLIQYYNGEERAKGNILERFSAQQFPDLHSELNLSSLELGDSALYFCASSVGWQVNQPQHFGDGTRLSIL.